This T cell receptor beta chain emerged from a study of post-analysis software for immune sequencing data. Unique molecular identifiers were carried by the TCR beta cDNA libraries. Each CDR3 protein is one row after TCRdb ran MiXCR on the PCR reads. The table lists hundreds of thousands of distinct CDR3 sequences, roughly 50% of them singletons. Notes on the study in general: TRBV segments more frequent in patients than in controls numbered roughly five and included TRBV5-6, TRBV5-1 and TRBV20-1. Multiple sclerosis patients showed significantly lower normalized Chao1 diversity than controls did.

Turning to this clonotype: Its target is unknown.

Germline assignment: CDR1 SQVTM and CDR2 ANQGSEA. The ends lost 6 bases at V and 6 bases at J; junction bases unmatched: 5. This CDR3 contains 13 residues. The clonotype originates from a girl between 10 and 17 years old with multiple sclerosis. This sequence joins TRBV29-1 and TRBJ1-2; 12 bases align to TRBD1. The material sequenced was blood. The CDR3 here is CSVPGQGADGYTF. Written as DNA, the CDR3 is TGCAGCGTACCGGGACAGGGGGCGGATGGCTACACCTTC.